The T cell receptor (beta chain) described here comes from a study of T cell repertoires in cytomegalovirus infection. Study as a whole: In public TCR beta signatures, there were indications of both CMV infection and matching HLA type.

A note on this clonotype: Its antigen remains unidentified.

One entry per CDR3 protein, called by TCRdb with MiXCR from the reads. This sample yields more than 50,000 distinct CDR3 sequences, of which about a third are seen a single time; around 70% belongs to the top ten. Study outcomes and limitations: Dominant in the ex vivo response were TCR beta clonotypes restricted by HLA-C and specific for CMV. Frequencies of public TCR beta families were cumulated, and this identified carriers of CMV plus the relevant HLA.

The sequencing sample was made of PBMCs, sequenced either directly or after in vitro stimulation (not recorded which). This receptor was taken from a human donor in good health (CMV status not recorded). Some clones in this sample may be carry-over from other donors' samples.

CDR3 sequence (DNA): TGTGCCAGCAGTCGCGGGGGGGTCACCTACGAGCAGTACTTC. Amino acid sequence: CASSRGGVTYEQYF. V is TRBV11-2 and J is TRBJ2-7; TRBD2 agrees at 9 bases. V dropped 6 bases and J dropped 2; count of bases not matched to a gene: 5. This CDR3 is built from 14 residues. The germline V gene has CDR1 SGHAT and CDR2 FQNNGV.